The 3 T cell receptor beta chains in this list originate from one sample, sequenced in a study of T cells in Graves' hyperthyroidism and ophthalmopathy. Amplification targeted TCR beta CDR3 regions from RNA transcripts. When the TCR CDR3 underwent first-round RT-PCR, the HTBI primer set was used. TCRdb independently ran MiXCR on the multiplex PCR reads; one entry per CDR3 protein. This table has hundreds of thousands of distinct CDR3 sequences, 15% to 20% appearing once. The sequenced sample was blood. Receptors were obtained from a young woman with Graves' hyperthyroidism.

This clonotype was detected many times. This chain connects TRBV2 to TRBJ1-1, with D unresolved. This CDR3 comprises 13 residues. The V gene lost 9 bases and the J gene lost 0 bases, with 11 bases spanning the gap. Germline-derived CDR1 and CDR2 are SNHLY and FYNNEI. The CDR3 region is CARTSAMNTEAFF. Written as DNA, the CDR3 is TGTGCCAGAACCTCAGCCATGAACACTGAAGCTTTCTTT.

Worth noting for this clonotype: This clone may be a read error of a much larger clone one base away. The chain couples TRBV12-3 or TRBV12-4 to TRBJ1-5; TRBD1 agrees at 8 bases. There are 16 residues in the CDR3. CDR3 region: CASSPDRALSNQPRHF. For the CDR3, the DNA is TGTGCCAGCAGTCCGGACAGGGCCCTTAGCAATCAGCCCCGGCATTTT.

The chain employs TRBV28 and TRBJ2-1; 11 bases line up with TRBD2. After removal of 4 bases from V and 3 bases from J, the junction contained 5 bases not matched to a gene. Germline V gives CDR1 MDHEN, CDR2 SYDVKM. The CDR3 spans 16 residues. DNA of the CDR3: TGTGCCAGCAGTTCCGGACTAGCGGGCCACTACAATGAGCAGTTCTTC. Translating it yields CASSSGLAGHYNEQFF. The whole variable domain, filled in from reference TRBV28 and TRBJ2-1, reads DVKVTQSSRYLVKRTGEKVFLECVQDMDHENMFWYRQDPGLGLRLIYFSYDVKMKEKGDIPEGYSVSREKKERFSLILESASTNQTSMYLCASSSGLAGHYNEQFFGPGTRLTVL.